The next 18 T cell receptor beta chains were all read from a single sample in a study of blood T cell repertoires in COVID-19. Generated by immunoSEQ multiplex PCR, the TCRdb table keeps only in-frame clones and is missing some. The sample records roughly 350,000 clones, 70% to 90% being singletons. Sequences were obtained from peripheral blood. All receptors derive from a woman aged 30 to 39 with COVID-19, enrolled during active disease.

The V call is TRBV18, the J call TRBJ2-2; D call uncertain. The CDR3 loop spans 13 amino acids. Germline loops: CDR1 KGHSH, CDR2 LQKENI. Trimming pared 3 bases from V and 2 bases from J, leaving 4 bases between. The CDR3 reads CASSPPNTGELFF. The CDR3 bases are TGTGCCAGCTCACCTCCAAACACCGGGGAGCTGTTTTTT.

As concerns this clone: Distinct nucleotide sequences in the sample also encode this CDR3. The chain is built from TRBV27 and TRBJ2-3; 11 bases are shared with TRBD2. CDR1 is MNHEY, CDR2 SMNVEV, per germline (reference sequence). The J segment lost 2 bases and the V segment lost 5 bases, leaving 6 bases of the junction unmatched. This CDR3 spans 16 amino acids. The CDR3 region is CASSPRLAGPTDTQYF. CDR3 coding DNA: TGTGCCAGCAGTCCCCGACTAGCGGGACCCACAGATACGCAGTATTTT.

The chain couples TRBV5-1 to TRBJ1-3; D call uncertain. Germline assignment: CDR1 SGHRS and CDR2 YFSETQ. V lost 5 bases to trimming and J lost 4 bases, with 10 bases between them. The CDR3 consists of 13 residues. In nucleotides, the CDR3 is TGCGCCAGCAGGGGCTCGGGAGGAAACACCATATATTTT. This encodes CASRGSGGNTIYF.

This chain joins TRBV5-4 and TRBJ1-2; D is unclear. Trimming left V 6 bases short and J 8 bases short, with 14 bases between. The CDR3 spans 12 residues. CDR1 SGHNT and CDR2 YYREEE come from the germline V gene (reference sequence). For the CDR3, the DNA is TGTGCCAGCACCGAGTGGGGAGAAGGCTACACCTTC. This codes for CASTEWGEGYTF.

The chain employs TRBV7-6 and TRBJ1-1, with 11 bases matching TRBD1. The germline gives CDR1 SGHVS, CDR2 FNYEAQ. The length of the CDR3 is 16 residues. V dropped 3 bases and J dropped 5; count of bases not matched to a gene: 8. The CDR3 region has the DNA TGTGCCAGCAGCTTGGAGGACAGGGGGCGAAAAACTGAAGCTTTCTTT. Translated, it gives CASSLEDRGRKTEAFF.

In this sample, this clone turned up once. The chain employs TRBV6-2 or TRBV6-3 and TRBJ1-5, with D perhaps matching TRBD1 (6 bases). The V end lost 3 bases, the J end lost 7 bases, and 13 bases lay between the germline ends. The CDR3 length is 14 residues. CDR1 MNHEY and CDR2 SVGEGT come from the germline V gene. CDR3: CASSYLGRGQPQHF. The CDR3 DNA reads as TGTGCCAGCAGTTATTTGGGCAGGGGCCAGCCCCAGCATTTT.

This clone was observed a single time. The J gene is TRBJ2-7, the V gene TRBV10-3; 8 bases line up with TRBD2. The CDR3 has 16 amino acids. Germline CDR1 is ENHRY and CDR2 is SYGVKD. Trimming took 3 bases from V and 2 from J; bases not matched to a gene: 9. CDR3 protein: CAISETSGRSPYEQYF. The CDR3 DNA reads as TGTGCCATCAGTGAAACTAGCGGACGGAGCCCCTACGAGCAGTACTTC.

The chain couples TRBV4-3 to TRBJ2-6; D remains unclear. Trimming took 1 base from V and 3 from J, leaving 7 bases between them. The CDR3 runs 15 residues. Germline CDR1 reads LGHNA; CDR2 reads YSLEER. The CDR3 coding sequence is TGCGCCAGCAGCCAAGCTCCTTATGGGGCCAACGTCCTGACTTTC. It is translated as CASSQAPYGANVLTF.

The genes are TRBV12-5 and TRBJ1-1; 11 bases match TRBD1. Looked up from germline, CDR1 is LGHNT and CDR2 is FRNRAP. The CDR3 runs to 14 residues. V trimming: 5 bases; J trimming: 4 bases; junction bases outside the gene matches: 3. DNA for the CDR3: TGTGCTAGTGGTCAAGGACAGGGGGCCACTGAAGCTTTCTTT. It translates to CASGQGQGATEAFF.

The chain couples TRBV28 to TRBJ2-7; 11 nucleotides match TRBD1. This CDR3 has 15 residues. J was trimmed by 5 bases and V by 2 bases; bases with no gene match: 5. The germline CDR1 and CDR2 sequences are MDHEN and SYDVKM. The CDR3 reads CASSLDRTGGHEQYF. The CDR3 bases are TGTGCCAGCAGTTTAGACCGGACAGGGGGCCACGAGCAGTACTTC.

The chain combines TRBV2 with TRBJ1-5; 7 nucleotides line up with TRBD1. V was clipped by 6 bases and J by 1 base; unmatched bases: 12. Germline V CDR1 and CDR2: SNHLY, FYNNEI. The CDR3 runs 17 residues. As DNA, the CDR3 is TGTGCCAGCAGCGATGGGACAGCGGACGTCAGCAATCAGCCCCAGCATTTT. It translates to CASSDGTADVSNQPQHF.

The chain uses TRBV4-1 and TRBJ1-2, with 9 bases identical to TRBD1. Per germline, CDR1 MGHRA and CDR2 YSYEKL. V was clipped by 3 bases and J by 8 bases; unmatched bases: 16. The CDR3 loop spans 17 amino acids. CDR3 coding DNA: TGCGCCAGCAGCCAGTGGGGACAGGGAACCCCAGGTGGCGGCTACACCTTC. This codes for CASSQWGQGTPGGGYTF.

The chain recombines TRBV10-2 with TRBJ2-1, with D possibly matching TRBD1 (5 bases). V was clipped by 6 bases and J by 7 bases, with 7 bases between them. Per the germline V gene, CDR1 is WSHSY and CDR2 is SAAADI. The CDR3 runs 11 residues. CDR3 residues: CASRDRNEQFF. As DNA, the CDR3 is TGCGCCAGCAGAGACAGAAATGAGCAGTTCTTC.

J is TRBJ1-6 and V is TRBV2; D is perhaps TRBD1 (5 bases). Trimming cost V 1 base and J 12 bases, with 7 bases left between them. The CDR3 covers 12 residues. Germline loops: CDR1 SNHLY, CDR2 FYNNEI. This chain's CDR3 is CASSEEQEPLHF. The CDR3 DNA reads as TGTGCCAGCAGTGAAGAACAGGAACCCCTCCACTTT.

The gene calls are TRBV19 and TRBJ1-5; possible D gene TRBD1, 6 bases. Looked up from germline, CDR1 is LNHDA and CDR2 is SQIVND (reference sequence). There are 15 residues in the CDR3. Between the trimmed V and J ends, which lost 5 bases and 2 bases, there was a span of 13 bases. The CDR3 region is CASSLHRDGNQPQHF. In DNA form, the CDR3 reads TGTGCCAGTAGTCTCCACAGGGATGGCAATCAGCCCCAGCATTTT.

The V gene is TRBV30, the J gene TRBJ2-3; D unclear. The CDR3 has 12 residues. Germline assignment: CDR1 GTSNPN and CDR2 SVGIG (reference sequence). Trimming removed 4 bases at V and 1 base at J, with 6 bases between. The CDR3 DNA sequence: TGTGCCTGGAACCGGGGCACAGATACGCAGTATTTT. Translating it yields CAWNRGTDTQYF.

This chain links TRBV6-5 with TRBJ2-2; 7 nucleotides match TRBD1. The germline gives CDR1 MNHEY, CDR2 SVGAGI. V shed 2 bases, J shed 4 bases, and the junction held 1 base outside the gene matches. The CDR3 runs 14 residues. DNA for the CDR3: TGTGCCAGCAGTTACCCAGGGGGCACCGGGGAGCTGTTTTTT. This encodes CASSYPGGTGELFF.

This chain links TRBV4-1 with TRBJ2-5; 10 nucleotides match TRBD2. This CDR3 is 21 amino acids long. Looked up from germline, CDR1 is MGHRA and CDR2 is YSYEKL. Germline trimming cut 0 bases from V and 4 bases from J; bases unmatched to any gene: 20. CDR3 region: CASSQEAGRSHSSGSSETQYF. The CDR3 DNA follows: TGCGCCAGCAGCCAAGAGGCCGGGAGGTCCCACTCTAGCGGGAGTTCAGAGACCCAGTACTTC.